What follows are 9 T cell receptor beta chains derived from one specimen sequenced in a study of blood T cells in healthy people across ages. A second PCR, run for about 6 to 12 cycles, used a sample-barcoded 5' primer plus a J-beta primer mix. Using its own MiXCR run on the 5' RACE reads, TCRdb lists one record per CDR3 protein. The sample yields about 1,800,000 distinct CDR3 sequences, roughly 27% seen once. The sample comprised blood. The receptors derive from a woman aged 25 to 39 in good health.

This clonotype has a handful of counts. The chain has TRBV12-3 or TRBV12-4 and TRBJ2-5; a weak D match, TRBD2 (6 bases). This CDR3 region has 15 residues. With 5 bases removed from V and 5 bases from J, the gap between germline ends came to 18 bases. This CDR3 reads CASSTEGGARETQYF. Written as DNA, the CDR3 is TGTGCCAGCAGTACCGAAGGAGGGGCCAGGGAGACCCAGTACTTC.

DNA of the CDR3: TGTGCCAGCAGCAAATGCTCTAGCCCCCAGCATTTT. This translates into CASSKCSSPQHF. This rearrangement joins TRBV21-1 to TRBJ1-5. TRBV21-1 is given as a pseudogene. This CDR3 contains 12 residues.

The V and J genes are TRBV7-9 and TRBJ1-6, with TRBD1 as a possible D gene (6 bases). The V gene lost 4 bases and the J gene lost 10 bases, with 20 bases spanning the gap. This CDR3 spans 16 amino acids. The germline V gene encodes CDR1 SEHNR and CDR2 FQNEAQ (reference sequence). The CDR3 bases are TGTGCCAGCAGCTATGTCATTCGGGACACAGGCTCACCCCTCCACTTT. Protein product: CASSYVIRDTGSPLHF.

This clonotype was counted only a few times. The chain recombines TRBV5-1 with TRBJ2-7; weak D call: TRBD2 (5 bases). Germline V gene sequence: CDR1 SGHRS, CDR2 YFSETQ. The V and J ends lost 0 bases and 3 bases respectively, with 10 bases between them. The CDR3 totals 14 residues. The CDR3 region has the DNA TGCGCCAGCAGCTTGGTTGCGGAGGACTACGAGCAGTACTTC. Translating gives CASSLVAEDYEQYF.

The sample holds a few counts of this clonotype. The CDR3 loop reads CASTDTRQYQPQHF. CDR3 nucleotides: TGTGCCAGCACCGACACCAGACAGTATCAGCCCCAGCATTTT. The rearrangement uses TRBV12-3 or TRBV12-4 and TRBJ1-5; D is possibly TRBD1 (5 bases). Trimming shortened V by 7 bases and J by 5 bases, and 15 bases separated the two germline ends. The CDR3 extends over 14 amino acids.

This clonotype turned up a few times. This rearrangement joins TRBV6-1 to TRBJ2-7; TRBD1 is a possible D gene (5 bases). The end of the DNA fits TRBJ2-5 better, so the J call may be wrong. Germline values: CDR1 MNHNS, CDR2 SASEGT. The CDR3 runs 16 residues. CDR3 DNA sequence: TGTGCCAGCAGTGACCTCTCCCAGGCAGGGTGGGAGACCCAGTACTTC. Encoded protein: CASSDLSQAGWETQYF.

The CDR3 DNA sequence: TGTGCCAGCAGTTTTTGGATGGGTGAAGCTTTCTTT. This encodes CASSFWMGEAFF. The rearrangement joins TRBV27 to TRBJ1-1; D call uncertain. Germline lookup yields CDR1 MNHEY and CDR2 SMNVEV (reference sequence). Trimming cost V 3 bases and J 7 bases, with 9 bases left between them. The CDR3 extends over 12 amino acids.

V gene TRBV20-1 combines with J gene TRBJ1-5; 7 positions agree with TRBD1. V gave up 0 bases and J gave up 1 base; unmatched junction bases: 9. The germline V gene encodes CDR1 DFQATT and CDR2 SNEGSKA (reference sequence). The CDR3 extends over 17 amino acids. CDR3 coding DNA: TGCAGTGCTAGAGACATACAGGGGTCTCAGAGCAATCAGCCCCAGCATTTT. The encoded protein is CSARDIQGSQSNQPQHF.

There are a few counts of this clonotype. The V and J genes are TRBV25-1 and TRBJ2-3, with a possible D match to TRBD1 (5 bases). The germline V gene encodes CDR1 MGHDK and CDR2 SYGVNS. The germline V and J ends were trimmed by 8 bases and 3 bases, with 12 bases remaining between them. This CDR3 is 13 amino acids long. CDR3 region: CASGRQSTDTQYF. CDR3 coding DNA: TGTGCCAGCGGAAGACAGTCTACAGATACGCAGTATTTT.